Below, 10 T cell receptor beta chains from the same sample are listed, as sequenced in a study of shared T cell receptors in the human thymus. Only in-frame clones appear in the TCRdb table, and some are missing; sequencing was by immunoSEQ multiplex PCR. The sample carries more than 550,000 clones, around 87% recorded once. This same sample was also part of a study on human thymus T cells.

Sequencing was carried out using thymocytes. These receptors all stem from a boy younger than two with a congenital heart defect.

As for this clone: At one end, the junction sequence differs from germline, possibly due to a read error. This same CDR3 is encoded by further DNA sequences in the sample. The chain links TRBV4-3 to TRBJ1-6; 8 bases agree with TRBD1. Germline-derived CDR1 and CDR2 are LGHNA and YSLEER. There are 19 residues in the CDR3. CDR3: CASSQEEWTGSSYNSPLHF. The DNA of the CDR3 is TGCGCCAGCAGCCAAGAGGAATGGACAGGGAGCTCCTATAATTCCCCCCTCCACTTT.

V usage is TRBV14 and J usage is TRBJ1-3, with 10 bases lining up with TRBD1. Germline V gene lookup returns CDR1 SGHDN and CDR2 FVKESK. V was pared by 3 bases and J by 1 base, with 3 bases of the junction left unmatched. The CDR3 totals 16 residues. CDR3 bases: TGTGCCAGCAGCCAGACAGGGGGCCTGTCTGGAAACACCATATATTTT. Its protein is CASSQTGGLSGNTIYF.

This clone was recorded a few times. The chain joins TRBV5-8 to TRBJ1-5; 9 positions match TRBD1. The CDR3 runs 17 residues. In germline, CDR1 is SGHTS, CDR2 YDEGEE. After removal of 4 bases from V and 5 bases from J, the junction contained 13 bases not matched to a gene. CDR3 nucleotide sequence: TGTGCCAGCAGCCGCGACAGGGGGACGAAGGGTGATCAGCCCCAGCATTTT. It yields the protein CASSRDRGTKGDQPQHF.

This clone was picked up one time. This chain joins TRBV28 and TRBJ2-1, with D maybe TRBD2 (5 bases). CDR3 length equals 12 residues. The germline V gene has CDR1 MDHEN and CDR2 SYDVKM. Trimming shortened V by 2 bases and J by 7 bases, and 6 bases separated the two germline ends. As DNA, the CDR3 is TGTGCCAGCAGTTTACGGGGTAATGAGCAGTTCTTC. Residues: CASSLRGNEQFF.

J is TRBJ2-2 and V is TRBV11-1; tentative D call: TRBD2 (6 bases). The germline CDR1 and CDR2 sequences are SGHAT and FQDESV (reference sequence). This CDR3 region has 18 residues. Trimming removed 5 bases from V and 0 bases from J, with 19 bases in between. For the CDR3, the DNA is TGTGCCAGCAGCCGGGCGGGGCCATGGAGAACGAACACCGGGGAGCTGTTTTTT. Translated, it gives CASSRAGPWRTNTGELFF.

The V and J genes are TRBV6-1 and TRBJ2-3; possible D gene TRBD1, 6 bases. Germline assignment: CDR1 MNHNS and CDR2 SASEGT. The V gene lost 6 bases and the J gene lost 1 base, with 11 bases spanning the gap. This CDR3 is built from 14 residues. The CDR3: CASSSRTGTDTQYF. CDR3 DNA: TGTGCCAGCAGCTCAAGGACAGGCACAGATACGCAGTATTTT.

The chain is built from TRBV6-1 and TRBJ1-5; D gene uncertain. Per germline, CDR1 MNHNS and CDR2 SASEGT. The length of the CDR3 is 15 residues. V lost 6 bases, J lost 0 bases, and 12 bases lay in between. The CDR3 nucleotides read TGTGCCAGCAGCACTGTGACTCATAGCAATCAGCCCCAGCATTTT. Translated: CASSTVTHSNQPQHF.

The V and J genes are TRBV5-1 and TRBJ2-5, with 9 bases matching TRBD1. The CDR3 is made up of 17 amino acids. CDR1 is SGHRS, CDR2 YFSETQ, per germline. V trimming: 0 bases; J trimming: 2 bases; junction bases outside the gene matches: 8. In DNA form, the CDR3 reads TGCGCCAGCAGCTTGGGCTCGATGGGGACAGGGCAAGAGACCCAGTACTTC. This encodes CASSLGSMGTGQETQYF. The full variable domain, rest sourced from reference TRBV5-1 and TRBJ2-5, is KAGVTQTPRYLIKTRGQQVTLSCSPISGHRSVSWYQQTPGQGLQFLFEYFSETQRNKGNFPGRFSGRQFSNSRSEMNVSTLELGDSALYLCASSLGSMGTGQETQYFGPGTRLLVL.

This sequence joins TRBV27 and TRBJ1-1; D possibly corresponds to TRBD1 (5 bases). The germline gives CDR1 MNHEY, CDR2 SMNVEV (reference sequence). The CDR3 consists of 16 residues. Deletions cut 7 bases from V and 1 base from J, with 19 bases between. CDR3 nucleotide sequence: TGTGCCAGCATCCCCTTGGGGGGACGGACGAACACTGAAGCTTTCTTT. Translated, it gives CASIPLGGRTNTEAFF.

This sequence joins TRBV5-4 and TRBJ1-2, with 12 bases aligning to TRBD1. Germline-derived CDR1 and CDR2 are SGHNT and YYREEE (reference sequence). The length of the CDR3 is 19 residues. V trimming: 0 bases; J trimming: 4 bases; junction bases outside the gene matches: 13. CDR3 in amino acids: CASSLGVWGDRGRSYGYTF. DNA for the CDR3: TGTGCCAGCAGCTTGGGGGTGTGGGGGGACAGGGGGCGTAGCTATGGCTACACCTTC.